This T cell receptor beta chain appears in the sequencing data of a study of sequential checkpoint blockade in melanoma. For the study at large: Randomization was 1:1 between first-line nivolumab→ipilimumab and ipilimumab→nivolumab. Both treatment sequences were followed by maintenance nivolumab.

CDR1 and CDR2 from the germline V gene are ENHRY and SYGVKD. V was trimmed by 0 bases and J by 4 bases, leaving 4 bases between them. This CDR3 region has 13 residues. Treatment indicated: randomized to nivolumab then ipilimumab (arm A) or the reverse (arm B). None of the patients previously received DNA-damaging chemotherapy. Sorted cells were live CD3+CD8+, lacking CD19 and CD56, from PBMCs. Sequenced by immunoSEQ multiplex PCR; TCRdb stores in-frame clones only, minus some. Of approximately 12,000 clones in the sample, roughly 85% were seen once. This sample comprised CD8+ T cells sorted from blood (inferred from file names), obtained from a patient given nivolumab and ipilimumab in sequence. This TCR derives from a human donor with melanoma. The chain recombines TRBV10-3 with TRBJ1-5; no clear D gene. The CDR3 DNA sequence: TGTGCCATCAGTGAGTCCGGGAATCAGCCCCAGCATTTT. This codes for CAISESGNQPQHF.